This T cell receptor (beta chain) was sequenced in a study of T cell responses to AZD1222 COVID-19 vaccine. Study-wide points: Targeting of unmutated variant regions was reportedly seen in nearly half of spike-specific TCRs. The study found vaccine-associated CD4 TCRs spanning spike, dominant at 160-218 and 743-854. Spike-specific TCR depth and breadth grew after two AZD1222 doses.

CDR3 length: 13 residues. From germline, CDR1 is SNHLY and CDR2 FYNNEI. Trimming took 11 bases from V and 6 from J; bases not matched to a gene: 10. Profiling relied on immunoSEQ multiplex PCR, and the TCRdb table lists in-frame clones only, not all of them. Among some 100,000 clones, 90% to 95% were seen once, and the ten largest hold 7% to 9%. A note on this clone: Its antigen is unidentified.

The rearrangement joins TRBV2 to TRBJ1-2; TRBD1 agrees at 9 bases. The starting material was peripheral blood, obtained on day 0 of AZD1222 vaccination. This clonotype was obtained from an adult in good health. This CDR3 is CASLPGQGHGYTF. The CDR3, as DNA: TGTGCCTCCCTGCCGGGACAGGGCCATGGCTACACCTTC.